What follows is one T cell receptor beta chain and its context. No antigen is known for it. The data belong to a study of T cell responses to AZD1222 COVID-19 vaccine. Whole-study results and caveats: Females outnumbered males among donors, who were mostly white British; clonal diversity was possibly underestimated. The repertoires were collected only after the peak T cell response. At baseline, seropositivity was found in only a handful of AZD1222 recipients.

TCRdb's copy holds only in-frame clones and misses some; the assay was immunoSEQ multiplex PCR. Of approximately 160,000 clones in the sample, about 91% were seen once. The germline gives CDR1 MNHEY, CDR2 SVGAGI. CDR3 length: 14 amino acids. The V and J ends lost 6 bases and 5 bases respectively, with 13 bases between them. The TCR was taken from an adult in good health. V is TRBV6-5 and J is TRBJ1-4, with TRBD1 as a possible D gene (6 bases). The sequenced sample was peripheral blood, obtained on day 0 of AZD1222 vaccination. The CDR3 is CASRLDSPNEKLFF. CDR3 bases: TGTGCCAGCAGATTGGACAGTCCCAATGAAAAACTGTTTTTT.